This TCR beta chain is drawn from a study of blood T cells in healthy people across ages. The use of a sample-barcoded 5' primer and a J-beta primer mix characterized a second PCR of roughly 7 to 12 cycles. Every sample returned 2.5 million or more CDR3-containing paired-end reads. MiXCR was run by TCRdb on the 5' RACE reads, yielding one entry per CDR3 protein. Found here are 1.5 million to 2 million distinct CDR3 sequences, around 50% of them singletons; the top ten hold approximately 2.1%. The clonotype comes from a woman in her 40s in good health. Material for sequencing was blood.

The CDR3 here is CASSSRTLNDVNTEAFF. The CDR3 DNA reads as TGTGCCAGCAGTTCCCGGACCCTCAACGACGTGAACACTGAAGCTTTCTTT. This chain joins TRBV28 and TRBJ1-1; D gene uncertain. The V end lost 4 bases, the J end lost 0 bases, and 18 bases lay between the germline ends. Germline V lookup: CDR1 MDHEN, CDR2 SYDVKM. The CDR3 runs to 17 residues.